These T cell receptor beta chains were read from a single sample in a study of T cells after yellow fever vaccination. TCRdb recomputed calls from the 5' RACE reads with MiXCR, one row per CDR3 protein. The sample holds 300,000 to 400,000 distinct CDR3 sequences, approximately 12% seen once. Sequencing used CD4+ T cells sorted from PBMCs, obtained 15 days after the yellow fever booster vaccination. The receptors here all came from a man younger than 30 who received the YFV17D yellow fever vaccine. CDR3s leave out the opening cysteine and the closing phenylalanine or tryptophan.

J gene,V gene,CDR3 protein
TRBJ1-1,TRBV2,ASSDQFNTEAF
TRBJ1-6,TRBV10-2,ASSVRGTNSPLH
TRBJ1-6,TRBV20-1,SARFGVGTPLH
TRBJ2-3,TRBV5-1,ASSPNPSVSTDTQY
TRBJ2-7,TRBV6-6,ASSWAGYEQY
TRBJ1-3,TRBV11-2,ASSFSGDTIY
TRBJ2-1,TRBV7-3,ASSPLHSGGSYNEQF
TRBJ2-1,TRBV5-1,ASGNSGGGGNEQF
TRBJ1-1,TRBV12-3/TRBV12-4,ASSTDRADTEAF
TRBJ2-1,TRBV28,ASSHRSEQF
TRBJ1-4,TRBV29-1,SVGRGAYEKLF
TRBJ1-5,TRBV6-5,ASSSQAGTNQPQH
TRBJ2-5,TRBV10-3,AMGTGSGPETQY
TRBJ2-1,TRBV3-1,ASSQSTLSMEQF
TRBJ1-2,TRBV3-1,ASSQEGARGNYGYT
TRBJ1-2,TRBV7-9,ASSLEGRANYGYT
TRBJ1-4,TRBV7-9,ASSARQGLGEKLF
TRBJ2-2,TRBV3-1,ASSRPTGPTGELF
TRBJ1-3,TRBV7-9,ASSLRGSAGNTIY
TRBJ2-3,TRBV29-1,SALSPGWGTDTQY
TRBJ2-5,TRBV18,ASSRSGTEETQY
TRBJ1-1,TRBV5-4,ASSDKGRLGTEAF
TRBJ1-5,TRBV6-5,ASRTGEYQPQH
TRBJ2-1,TRBV27,ASSFAFGRGLHNEQF
TRBJ2-1,TRBV4-3,ASSQARAPGDEQF
TRBJ1-1,TRBV7-9,ASRRMNTEAF
TRBJ1-6,TRBV7-2,ASSKGRGASPLH
TRBJ1-1,TRBV20-1,SARHPWDTEAF
TRBJ2-3,TRBV2,ASSDRGFTDTQY
TRBJ2-2,TRBV7-6,ASSLLAGAFGGELF
TRBJ2-3,TRBV6-5,ASSWKSGTGDTQY
TRBJ2-5,TRBV29-1,SSRGVRKETQY
TRBJ1-5,TRBV12-3/TRBV12-4,ASSSDRYSNQPQH
TRBJ1-4,TRBV7-8,ASSLEGPGGLGEKLF
TRBJ2-3,TRBV6-5,AVRDRATDTQY
TRBJ2-3,TRBV15,ATSRISGTFTDTQY
TRBJ2-3,TRBV20-1,SAKRDGTSGADTQY